This is a list of T cell receptor beta chains from one sample in a study of T cell repertoires in cytomegalovirus infection. TCRdb re-derived calls from the reads in MiXCR, one entry per CDR3 protein. In the table there are roughly 630,000 distinct CDR3 sequences, 24% of which are singletons. The material sequenced was CD8+ T cells from PBMCs. Every receptor here comes from a human donor in good health (CMV status not recorded). Some clones in this sample may be carry-over from other donors' samples. The CDR3 runs from the conserved cysteine through the conserved F or W. A D gene is named only where the DNA matches it firmly. Clone size is not always given. Where it is, it says once, few, many or a class for expanded clones.

d_call	v_call	clone_size	j_call	cdr3_aa	cdr3_nt
.	TRBV7-6	many	TRBJ2-6	CASGGTGSSEANVLTF	TGTGCCAGCGGGGGGACGGGAAGTTCTGAGGCCAACGTCCTGACTTTC
.	TRBV5-6	.	TRBJ1-1	CASSSQYRWENTEAFF	TGTGCCAGCAGCAGCCAATACAGGTGGGAGAACACTGAAGCTTTCTTT
.	TRBV5-6	.	TRBJ2-1	CASSPILGYSSYNEQFF	TGTGCCAGCAGCCCCATTCTTGGTTACAGCTCCTACAATGAGCAGTTCTTC
.	TRBV13	few	TRBJ1-1	CASSFGGADMNTEAFF	TGTGCCAGCAGCTTTGGGGGGGCCGACATGAACACTGAAGCTTTCTTT
.	TRBV7-9	few	TRBJ1-4	CASSSTGLGEKLFF	TGTGCCAGCAGCTCGACAGGCCTCGGGGAGAAACTGTTTTTT
.	TRBV7-4	.	TRBJ1-2	CASSLGEGGYTF	TGTGCCAGCAGCTTAGGGGAAGGGGGCTACACCTTC
.	TRBV11-3	many	TRBJ2-5	CASSSSDAETQYF	TGTGCCAGCAGCTCCTCGGACGCAGAGACCCAGTACTTC
.	TRBV2	few	TRBJ1-1	CASRGTHYEAFF	TGTGCCAGCAGGGGGACACATTATGAAGCTTTCTTT
.	TRBV7-9	many	TRBJ1-2	CASSLVEANYGYTF	TGTGCCAGCAGCTTAGTTGAAGCTAACTATGGCTACACCTTC
TRBD1	TRBV12-3/TRBV12-4	many	TRBJ2-5	CASSDRVEETQYF	TGTGCCAGCAGTGACAGGGTTGAAGAGACCCAGTACTTC
.	TRBV12-3/TRBV12-4	many	TRBJ1-1	CASTGSNMNTEAFF	TGTGCCAGCACCGGGAGTAACATGAACACTGAAGCTTTCTTT
.	TRBV20-1	.	TRBJ1-2	CSARGKSLDYGYTF	TGCAGTGCTAGAGGCAAGAGTTTGGACTATGGCTACACCTTC
.	TRBV6-2/TRBV6-3	few	TRBJ2-1	CASRLLGTEQFF	TGTGCCAGCAGACTCCTTGGGACAGAGCAGTTCTTC
.	TRBV7-8	few	TRBJ2-3	CASSLAQSATRTDTQYF	TGTGCCAGCAGCTTAGCGCAGTCAGCGACACGCACAGATACGCAGTATTTT
TRBD2	TRBV6-2/TRBV6-3	.	TRBJ2-4	CASSYSTSGLRNIQYF	TGTGCCAGCAGTTACTCAACTAGCGGATTAAGGAACATTCAGTACTTC
.	TRBV7-2	many	TRBJ1-2	CASSLTGQWNGYTF	TGTGCCAGCAGCTTAACGGGACAATGGAACGGCTACACCTTC
.	TRBV25-1	many	TRBJ1-1	CASSEYNTEAFF	TGTGCCAGCAGTGAATACAACACTGAAGCTTTCTTT
.	TRBV7-9	many	TRBJ1-1	CASSPQGTNTEAFF	TGTGCCAGCAGCCCACAGGGAACGAACACTGAAGCTTTCTTT
.	TRBV7-9	many	TRBJ2-3	CASDISSTDTQYF	TGTGCCAGCGATATATCTAGCACAGATACGCAGTATTTT
.	TRBV27	.	TRBJ2-7	CATQSLGSPPYEQYF	TGTGCCACTCAAAGTTTGGGGAGTCCCCCTTACGAGCAGTACTTC
TRBD1	TRBV7-6	few	TRBJ1-2	CASSLVTTGGPLYGYTF	TGTGCCAGCAGCTTAGTCACGACAGGGGGACCGCTCTATGGCTACACCTTC
.	TRBV19	.	TRBJ1-1	CASSVLRKTEAFF	TGTGCCAGTAGTGTACTCCGAAAGACTGAAGCTTTCTTT
.	TRBV10-3	.	TRBJ2-1	CTISEARPGGDEQFF	TGTACCATCAGTGAGGCTAGACCGGGTGGCGATGAGCAGTTCTTC
.	TRBV27	.	TRBJ2-3	CASSRPPDTQYF	TGTGCCAGCAGCCGCCCCCCCGATACGCAGTATTTT
.	TRBV6-5	many	TRBJ2-7	CASSHQITYEQYF	TGTGCCAGCAGTCACCAGATCACCTACGAGCAGTACTTC
TRBD1	TRBV10-3	few	TRBJ2-5	CAISESGQGHRVGTQYF	TGTGCCATCAGTGAGTCCGGACAGGGCCACAGGGTAGGGACCCAGTACTTC